This is a list of T cell receptor beta chains from one sample in a study of blood T cell repertoires in COVID-19. TCRdb's table, derived via immunoSEQ multiplex PCR, lists solely in-frame clones and lacks some. The repertoire holds about 76,000 clones, with around 86% as singletons. The source material was peripheral blood. Receptors were obtained from a woman over 75 with active or convalescent COVID-19. Both conserved end residues are part of each CDR3. The order of the fields is V gene, J gene, CDR3 protein.

>TRBV9|TRBJ2-1
CASSAGTSGHNEQFF
>TRBV29-1|TRBJ1-1
CSVEIRDTEAFF
>TRBV7-7|TRBJ2-1
CASSLATGNVGGYNEQFF
>TRBV24-1|TRBJ2-7
CATQGHKNYEQYF
>TRBV19|TRBJ2-2
CAISTGGRTGELFF
>TRBV7-9|TRBJ1-1
CASSLLAGRATEAFF
>TRBV5-4|TRBJ2-3
CASRELAGGWDTQYF
>TRBV3-1/TRBV3-2|TRBJ2-2
CASNHRGAGTGELFF
>TRBV27|TRBJ2-5
CASSFQGDQETQYF
>TRBV6-5|TRBJ1-2
CASTKGGAAGHYTF
>TRBV19|TRBJ2-1
CASSISGTQKGNEQFF
>TRBV7-9|TRBJ1-1
CASSLDEGAEAFF
>TRBV18|TRBJ1-3
CASSDQGRASGNTIYF
>TRBV15|TRBJ1-5
CATSGRQGASWQPQHF
>TRBV7-2|TRBJ2-5
CASSSVGGDQETQYF
>TRBV6-6|TRBJ2-3
CASTGQGVTDTQYF
>TRBV10-1|TRBJ1-5
CASTRPSDRAVNQPQHF
>TRBV10-3|TRBJ1-1
CAIGESPTEAFF
>TRBV6-5|TRBJ1-1
CASSYSTDMNTEAFF
>TRBV7-3|TRBJ2-1
CASSFTRNNEQFF
>TRBV28|TRBJ1-2
CASRKDRFYGYTF
>TRBV19|TRBJ2-1
CASTIQTGGEQFF
>TRBV7-2|TRBJ2-3
CASSLASLAGATDTQYF
>TRBV28|TRBJ1-2
CASRVQGARNNYGYTF
>TRBV7-8|TRBJ1-5
CASSLVRDSRFQPQHF
>TRBV29-1|TRBJ1-2
CSAWRSRGYTF
>TRBV7-2|TRBJ1-6
CASSLRTGGNSPLHF
>TRBV3-1/TRBV3-2|TRBJ2-7
CASSQNSGREGEQYF
>TRBV11-2|TRBJ1-2
CASSSAGYGYGYTF
>TRBV18|TRBJ1-2
CASSPGLVGSYGYTF
>TRBV7-9|TRBJ1-4
CASSLEGGEAGEKLFF
>TRBV9|TRBJ1-2
CASSVEWGDYGYTF
>TRBV3-1/TRBV3-2|TRBJ1-2
CASSQEWGHGYTF
>TRBV5-8|TRBJ1-1
CASSFVLMNTEAFF
>TRBV28|TRBJ2-3
CASLGTGSRTDTQYF
>TRBV27|TRBJ2-3
CASSWTSGFTDTQYF
>TRBV28|TRBJ1-5
CASRSGQGHQPQHF
>TRBV10-3|TRBJ2-3
CAISEGRLGGATDTQYF
>TRBV11-3|TRBJ2-1
CASSQTSGLGEQFF
>TRBV14|TRBJ1-2
CASSQVAGWYGYTF
>TRBV7-2|TRBJ1-4
CASSLGGSNEKLFF
>TRBV12-3/TRBV12-4|TRBJ1-1
CASNTGNTEAFF
>TRBV12-5|TRBJ1-5
CASGPNQPQHF
>TRBV10-3|TRBJ1-5
CAIRGTGSGNQPQHF
>TRBV24-1|TRBJ2-5
CATSYDSPYPEETQYF
>TRBV19|TRBJ1-1
CASTHGPGTEAFF
>TRBV9|TRBJ2-5
CASSDTWGGETQYF
>TRBV28|TRBJ1-5
CASSLPTGTGQPQHF
>TRBV7-2|TRBJ2-7
CASSTGTGIGEQYF
>TRBV6-1|TRBJ1-4
CASSEYLVNEKLFF
>TRBV29-1|TRBJ2-3
CSVRRTGVADTQYF
>TRBV6-5|TRBJ1-2
CASSLGGYGYTF
>TRBV28|TRBJ2-1
CASSLQTSRGNEQFF
>TRBV11-2|TRBJ1-2
CASNDRPERGYTF
>TRBV7-9|TRBJ1-4
CASSSKLGQGSEKLFF
>TRBV6-2/TRBV6-3|TRBJ2-6
CASSYSTGLSSGANVLTF
>TRBV4-3|TRBJ2-7
CASSQGTSRDSYEQYF
>TRBV19|TRBJ1-1
CASSIRGQNTEAFF